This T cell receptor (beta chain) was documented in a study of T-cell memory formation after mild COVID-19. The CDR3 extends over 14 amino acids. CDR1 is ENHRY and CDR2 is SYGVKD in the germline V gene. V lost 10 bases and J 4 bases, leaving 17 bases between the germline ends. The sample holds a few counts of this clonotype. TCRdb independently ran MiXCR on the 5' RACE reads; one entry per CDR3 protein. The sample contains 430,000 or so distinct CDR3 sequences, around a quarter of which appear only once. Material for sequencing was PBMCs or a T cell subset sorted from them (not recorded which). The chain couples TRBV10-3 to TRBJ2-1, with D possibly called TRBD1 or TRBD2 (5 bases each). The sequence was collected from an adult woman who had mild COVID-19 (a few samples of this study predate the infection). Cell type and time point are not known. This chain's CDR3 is CATQSRDPYNEQFF. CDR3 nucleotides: TGTGCCACCCAGAGCAGGGACCCATACAATGAGCAGTTCTTC.